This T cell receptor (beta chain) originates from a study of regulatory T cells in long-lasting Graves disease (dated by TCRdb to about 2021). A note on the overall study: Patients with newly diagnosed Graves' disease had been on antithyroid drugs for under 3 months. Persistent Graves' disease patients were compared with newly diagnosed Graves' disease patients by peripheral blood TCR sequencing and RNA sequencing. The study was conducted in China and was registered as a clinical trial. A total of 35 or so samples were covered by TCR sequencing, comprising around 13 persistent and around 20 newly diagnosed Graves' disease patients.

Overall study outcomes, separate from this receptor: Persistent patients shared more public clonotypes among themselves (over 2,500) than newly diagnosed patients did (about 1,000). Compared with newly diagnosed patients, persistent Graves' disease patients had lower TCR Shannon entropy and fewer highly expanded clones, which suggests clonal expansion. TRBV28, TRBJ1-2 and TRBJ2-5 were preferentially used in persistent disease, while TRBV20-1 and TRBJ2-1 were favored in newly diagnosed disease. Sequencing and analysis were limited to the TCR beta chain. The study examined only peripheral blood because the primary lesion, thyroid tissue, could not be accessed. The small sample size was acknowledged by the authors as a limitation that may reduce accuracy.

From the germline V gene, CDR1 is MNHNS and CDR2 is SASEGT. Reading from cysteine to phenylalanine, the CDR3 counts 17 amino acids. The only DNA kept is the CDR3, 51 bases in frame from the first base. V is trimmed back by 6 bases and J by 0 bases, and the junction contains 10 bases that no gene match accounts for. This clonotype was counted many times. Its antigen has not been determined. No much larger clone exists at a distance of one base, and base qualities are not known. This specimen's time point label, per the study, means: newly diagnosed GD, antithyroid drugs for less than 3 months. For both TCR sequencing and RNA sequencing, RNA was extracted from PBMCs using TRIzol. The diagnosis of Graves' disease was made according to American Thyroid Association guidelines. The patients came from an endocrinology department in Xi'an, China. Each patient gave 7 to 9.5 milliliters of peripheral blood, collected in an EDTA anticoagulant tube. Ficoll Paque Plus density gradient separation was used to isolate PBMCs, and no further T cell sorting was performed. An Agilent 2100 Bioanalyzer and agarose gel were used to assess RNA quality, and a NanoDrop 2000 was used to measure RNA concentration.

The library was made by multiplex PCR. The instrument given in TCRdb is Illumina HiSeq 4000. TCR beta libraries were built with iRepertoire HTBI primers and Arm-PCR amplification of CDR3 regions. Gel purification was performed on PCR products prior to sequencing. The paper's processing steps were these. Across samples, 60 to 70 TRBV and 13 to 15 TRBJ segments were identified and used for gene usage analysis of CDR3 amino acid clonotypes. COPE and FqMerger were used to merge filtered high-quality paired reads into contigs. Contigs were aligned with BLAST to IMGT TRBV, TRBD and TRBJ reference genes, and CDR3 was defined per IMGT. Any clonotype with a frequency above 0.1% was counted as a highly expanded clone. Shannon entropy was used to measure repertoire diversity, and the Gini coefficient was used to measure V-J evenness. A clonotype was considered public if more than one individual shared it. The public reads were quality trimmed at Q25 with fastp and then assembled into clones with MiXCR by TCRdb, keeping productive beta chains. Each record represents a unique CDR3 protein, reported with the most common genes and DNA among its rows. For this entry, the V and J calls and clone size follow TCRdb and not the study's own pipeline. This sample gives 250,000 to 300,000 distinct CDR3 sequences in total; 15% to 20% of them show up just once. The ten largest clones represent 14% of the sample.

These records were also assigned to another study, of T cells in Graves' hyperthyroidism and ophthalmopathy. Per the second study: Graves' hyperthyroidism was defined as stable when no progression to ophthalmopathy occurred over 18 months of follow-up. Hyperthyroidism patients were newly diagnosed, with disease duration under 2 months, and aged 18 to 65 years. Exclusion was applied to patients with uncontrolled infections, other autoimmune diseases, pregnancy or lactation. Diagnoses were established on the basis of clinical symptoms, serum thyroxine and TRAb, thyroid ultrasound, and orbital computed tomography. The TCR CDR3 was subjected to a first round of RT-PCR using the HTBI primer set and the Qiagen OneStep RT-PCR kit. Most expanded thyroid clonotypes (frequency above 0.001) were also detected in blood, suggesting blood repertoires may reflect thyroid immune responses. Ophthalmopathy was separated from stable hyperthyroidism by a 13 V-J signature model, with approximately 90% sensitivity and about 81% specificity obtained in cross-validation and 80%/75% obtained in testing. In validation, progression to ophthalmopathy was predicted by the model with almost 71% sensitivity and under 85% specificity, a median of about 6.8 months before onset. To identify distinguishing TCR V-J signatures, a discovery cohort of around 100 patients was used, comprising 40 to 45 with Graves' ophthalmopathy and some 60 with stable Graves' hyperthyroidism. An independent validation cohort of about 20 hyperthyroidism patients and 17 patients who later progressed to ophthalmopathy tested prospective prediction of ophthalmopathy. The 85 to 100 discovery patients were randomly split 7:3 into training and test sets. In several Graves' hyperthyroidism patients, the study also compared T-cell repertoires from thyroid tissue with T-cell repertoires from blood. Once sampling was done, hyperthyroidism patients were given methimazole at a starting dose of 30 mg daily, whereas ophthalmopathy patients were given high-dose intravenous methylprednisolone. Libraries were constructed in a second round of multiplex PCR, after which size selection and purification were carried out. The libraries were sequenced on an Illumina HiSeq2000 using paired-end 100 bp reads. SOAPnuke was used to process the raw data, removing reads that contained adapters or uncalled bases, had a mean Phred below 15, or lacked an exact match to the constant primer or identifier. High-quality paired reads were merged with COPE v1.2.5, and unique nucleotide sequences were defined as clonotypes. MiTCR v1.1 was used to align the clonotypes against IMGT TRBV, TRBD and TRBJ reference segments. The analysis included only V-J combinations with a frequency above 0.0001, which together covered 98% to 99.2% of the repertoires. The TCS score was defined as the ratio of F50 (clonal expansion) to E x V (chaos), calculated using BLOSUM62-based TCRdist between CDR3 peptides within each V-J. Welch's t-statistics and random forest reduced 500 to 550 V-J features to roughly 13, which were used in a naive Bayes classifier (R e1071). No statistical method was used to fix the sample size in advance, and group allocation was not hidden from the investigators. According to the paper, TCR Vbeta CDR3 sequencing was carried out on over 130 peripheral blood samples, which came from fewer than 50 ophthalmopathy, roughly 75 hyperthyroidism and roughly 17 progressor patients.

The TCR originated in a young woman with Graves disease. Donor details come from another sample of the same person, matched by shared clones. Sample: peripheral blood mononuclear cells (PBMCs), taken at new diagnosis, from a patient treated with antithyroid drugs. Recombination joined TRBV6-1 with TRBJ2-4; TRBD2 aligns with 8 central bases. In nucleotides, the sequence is TGTGCCAGCAGCCCCGCGGGGGGTAATCTAGCCAAAAACATTCAGTACTTC. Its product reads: CASSPAGGNLAKNIQYF.